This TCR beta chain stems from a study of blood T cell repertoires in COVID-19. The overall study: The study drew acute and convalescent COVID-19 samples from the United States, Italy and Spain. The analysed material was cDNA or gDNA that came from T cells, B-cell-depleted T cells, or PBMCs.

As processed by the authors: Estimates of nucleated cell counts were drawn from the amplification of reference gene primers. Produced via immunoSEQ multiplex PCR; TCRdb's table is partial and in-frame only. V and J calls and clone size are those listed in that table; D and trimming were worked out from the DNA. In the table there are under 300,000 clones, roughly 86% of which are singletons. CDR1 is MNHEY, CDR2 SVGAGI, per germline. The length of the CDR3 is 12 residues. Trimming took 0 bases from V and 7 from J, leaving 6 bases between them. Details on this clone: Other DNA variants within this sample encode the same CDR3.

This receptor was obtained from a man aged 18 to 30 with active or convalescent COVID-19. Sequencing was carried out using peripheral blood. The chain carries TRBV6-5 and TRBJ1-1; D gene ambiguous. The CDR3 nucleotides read TGTGCCAGCAGTTACTCGTCAGGTGAAGCTTTCTTT. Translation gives CASSYSSGEAFF.